These 23 T cell receptor beta chains share one sample of origin, sequenced in a study of CD8 T cells in ankylosing spondylitis. TCRdb independently ran MiXCR on the 5' RACE reads; one entry per CDR3 protein. The table shows 250,000 to 300,000 distinct CDR3 sequences, with 20% occurring only once. The sample taken for sequencing was blood, either unsorted or a sorted T cell fraction (not recorded which). The receptors shown here come from a male donor with ankylosing spondylitis or in good health (not recorded which).

The V gene is TRBV20-1, the J gene TRBJ1-4; no definite D call. The germline CDR1 and CDR2 sequences are DFQATT and SNEGSKA (reference sequence). The V end lost 6 bases, the J end lost 8 bases, and 16 bases lay between the germline ends. The CDR3 sequence is 13 residues long. The CDR3 here is CSAYPGPEEKLFF. CDR3 bases: TGCAGTGCCTACCCAGGTCCTGAGGAAAAACTGTTTTTT.

This clonotype appeared a few times. V and J are TRBV20-1 and TRBJ2-5; 7 bases fit TRBD1. This CDR3 region has 11 residues. Germline CDR1 reads DFQATT; CDR2 reads SNEGSKA (reference sequence). V lost 5 bases to trimming and J lost 13 bases; unmatched junction nucleotides: 10. Here the CDR3 DNA reads TGCAGTGCTCCCAGACAGGGACGCCCGTACTTC. Translating gives CSAPRQGRPYF.

This clonotype was detected a few times. The chain combines TRBV20-1 with TRBJ2-1, with 14 nucleotides matching TRBD2. V dropped 1 base and J dropped 7; count of bases not matched to a gene: 3. The CDR3 runs to 15 residues. Per the germline V gene, CDR1 is DFQATT and CDR2 is SNEGSKA (reference sequence). DNA of the CDR3: TGCAGTGCTAGAGGGGGGACTAGCGGGAGAAATGAGCAGTTCTTC. Translated: CSARGGTSGRNEQFF.

The chain uses TRBV20-1 and TRBJ1-2; no reliable D call. Trimming cost V 3 bases and J 6 bases, with 8 bases left between them. The germline gives CDR1 DFQATT, CDR2 SNEGSKA (reference sequence). This CDR3 is 11 amino acids long. CDR3 sequence: CSASRTDGYTF. The CDR3 DNA reads as TGCAGTGCTAGTCGGACTGATGGCTACACCTTC.

The CDR3 nucleotides read TGTGCCAGCAACAGACTAGCGCGAAATGAGCAGTTCTTC. Protein sequence: CASNRLARNEQFF. This chain uses TRBV7-2 with TRBJ2-1; 8 nucleotides line up with TRBD2. From germline, CDR1 is SGHTA and CDR2 FQGNSA. The CDR3 has 13 residues. The ends lost 7 bases at V and 7 bases at J; junction bases unmatched: 6.

This clonotype was counted only a few times. The DNA of the CDR3 is TGTGCCAGCAGCTCTAGCGAAAGCTCCTACAATGAGCAGTTCTTC. It yields the protein CASSSSESSYNEQFF. The chain recombines TRBV12-1 with TRBJ2-1. TRBV12-1 is labeled a pseudogene. The CDR3 is made up of 15 amino acids.

This clonotype has only a few counts. This CDR3 reads CASSAGRGGNQPQHF. For the CDR3, the DNA is TGTGCCAGTAGTGCAGGGAGGGGCGGGAATCAGCCCCAGCATTTT. This rearrangement joins TRBV19 to TRBJ1-5; possibly TRBD1 for D (5 bases). CDR1 is LNHDA, CDR2 SQIVND, per germline (reference sequence). V lost 5 bases, J lost 4 bases, and 15 bases lay in between. CDR3 size: 15 residues.

The chain is built from TRBV4-1 and TRBJ1-6; D is ambiguous. V was trimmed by 3 bases and J by 5 bases, leaving 5 bases between them. The CDR3 is 13 amino acids. In germline, CDR1 is MGHRA, CDR2 YSYEKL. CDR3 coding DNA: TGCGCCAGCAGCCAGGAAGATAATTCACCCCTCCACTTT. Translation gives CASSQEDNSPLHF.

This clonotype appeared a few times. This sequence joins TRBV5-8 and TRBJ1-2; D is possibly TRBD1 (6 bases). Looked up from germline, CDR1 is SGHTS and CDR2 is YDEGEE. V shed 4 bases and J shed 7 bases, with 14 bases lying between them. The CDR3 loop spans 13 amino acids. CDR3 bases: TGTGCCAGCAGCCTCACAGGGTTCTTTGGCTACACCTTC. Translated, it gives CASSLTGFFGYTF.

This clonotype occurred a few times. This sequence joins TRBV30 and TRBJ2-5, with D possibly being TRBD1 or TRBD2 (5 bases each). Trimming removed 0 bases from V and 1 base from J, with 9 bases in between. This CDR3 is built from 14 residues. Germline V CDR1 and CDR2: GTSNPN, SVGIG (reference sequence). The CDR3 nucleotides are TGTGCCTGGAGTGTCCTGAGGGGCCAAGAGACCCAGTACTTC. Translated: CAWSVLRGQETQYF.

This clonotype has at least ten counts. The chain has TRBV5-1 and TRBJ2-5; possibly TRBD1 for D (5 bases). Trimming took 2 bases from V and 1 from J, leaving 9 bases between them. This CDR3 contains 14 residues. Germline CDR1 reads SGHRS; CDR2 reads YFSETQ. CDR3 nucleotide sequence: TGCGCCAGCAGCTTACAGGCCCTCCAAGAGACCCAGTACTTC. Translated: CASSLQALQETQYF.

Only a few counts were recorded for this clonotype. The gene calls are TRBV12-3 or TRBV12-4 and TRBJ1-1, with 10 bases identical to TRBD1. CDR3 length equals 15 residues. V gave up 5 bases and J gave up 2 bases; unmatched junction bases: 5. The CDR3 region has the DNA TGTGCCAGCAGTGCCCGGGACAGGGGAAACACTGAAGCTTTCTTT. This codes for CASSARDRGNTEAFF.

At least ten counts were recorded for this clonotype. The V call is TRBV12-3 or TRBV12-4, the J call TRBJ2-1, with D possibly being TRBD1 (5 bases). The CDR3 has 12 residues. Trimming pared 5 bases from V and 9 bases from J, leaving 11 bases between. CDR3: CASSRKGFEQFF. For the CDR3, the DNA is TGTGCCAGCAGTCGCAAGGGGTTTGAGCAGTTCTTC.

This clonotype was found a few times. The V gene is TRBV6-2 or TRBV6-3, the J gene TRBJ2-7, with 7 nucleotides matching TRBD2. The CDR3 covers 13 residues. With V trimmed by 9 bases and J by 1 base, 6 bases remained unmatched. Germline-derived CDR1 and CDR2 are MNHEY and SVGEGT. CDR3 in DNA: TGTGCCAGTTGCTTAGCGGGTTCCTACGAGCAGTACGTC. Protein: CASCLAGSYEQYV.

Ten or more counts support this clonotype. The rearrangement joins TRBV6-2 or TRBV6-3 to TRBJ2-3; possible D gene TRBD2, 5 bases. From germline, CDR1 is MNHEY and CDR2 SVGEGT. V lost 6 bases, J lost 2 bases, and 12 bases lay in between. The CDR3 consists of 14 residues. The CDR3 DNA is TGTGCCAGCAGACCACTAGGCCTCACAGATACGCAGTATTTT. This encodes CASRPLGLTDTQYF.

The chain carries TRBV5-1 and TRBJ2-3; 16 bases agree with TRBD2. CDR1 is SGHRS, CDR2 YFSETQ, per germline. V was clipped by 4 bases and J by 3 bases; unmatched bases: 8. CDR3 length: 18 residues. CDR3 sequence: CASSEGLAGGSRTDTQYF. The DNA of the CDR3 is TGCGCCAGCAGCGAGGGACTAGCGGGAGGGTCTCGAACAGATACGCAGTATTTT.

This clonotype was observed many times. The chain carries TRBV6-5 and TRBJ1-5; D might be TRBD1 (6 bases). Germline CDR1 MNHEY, CDR2 SVGAGI. CDR3 length: 15 residues. V was cut by 4 bases and J by 2 bases, with 12 bases left in between. CDR3 residues: CASSLGGMGNQPQHF. The CDR3 nucleotides read TGTGCCAGCAGTTTAGGGGGAATGGGCAATCAGCCCCAGCATTTT.

This clonotype was detected only a few times. V and J are TRBV28 and TRBJ2-1, with D hard to call. Germline V gene lookup returns CDR1 MDHEN and CDR2 SYDVKM. V lost 3 bases and J lost 9, with 12 bases in between. This CDR3 has 13 amino acids. The CDR3 region has the DNA TGTGCCAGCAGTTTCGCGGAGTGGGGTGAGCAGTTCTTC. Encoded protein: CASSFAEWGEQFF.

The V and J genes are TRBV12-3 or TRBV12-4 and TRBJ2-1; TRBD2 matches at 9 bases. The CDR3 length is 18 residues. Trimming cost V 11 bases and J 4 bases; bases outside gene matches: 21. The CDR3 sequence: CAFSLALDGRGGYNEQFF. CDR3 DNA sequence: TGTGCCTTCAGTTTAGCCTTGGATGGGCGGGGGGGATACAATGAGCAGTTCTTC.

This clonotype occurred many times. Here the CDR3 DNA reads TGTGCCAGCAGTTTTGGCAGGGGGCACTCGGAGACCCAGTACTTC. Protein: CASSFGRGHSETQYF. This chain connects TRBV12-3 or TRBV12-4 to TRBJ2-5; 8 bases are a match to TRBD1. The CDR3 covers 15 residues. Trimming at V came to 3 bases and at J to 5 bases, leaving 8 bases not matched to a gene.

Only a few counts were recorded for this clonotype. The chain joins TRBV7-9 to TRBJ1-2; D is undetermined. V gave up 0 bases and J gave up 6 bases, with 8 bases separating them. Germline V gene lookup returns CDR1 SEHNR and CDR2 FQNEAQ (reference sequence). CDR3 length equals 13 residues. CDR3 sequence reads: CASSLAMGNGYTF. For the CDR3, the DNA is TGTGCCAGCAGCTTAGCGATGGGAAATGGCTACACCTTC.

This chain joins TRBV20-1 and TRBJ2-3, with D maybe TRBD2 (6 bases). From germline, CDR1 is DFQATT and CDR2 SNEGSKA (reference sequence). The germline V and J ends were trimmed by 6 bases and 2 bases, with 9 bases remaining between them. The CDR3 is made up of 12 amino acids. In DNA, the CDR3 is TGCAGTGCGGGGGGACCCACAGATACGCAGTATTTT. It yields the protein CSAGGPTDTQYF.

In its sample, this clonotype was seen a few times. The V call is TRBV15, the J call TRBJ2-5; maybe TRBD1 (6 bases). Germline CDR1 is LNHNV and CDR2 is YYDKDF (reference sequence). This CDR3 spans 15 amino acids. V lost 2 bases and J lost 2, with 12 bases in between. CDR3 residues: CATSRQGFGQETQYF. In DNA form, the CDR3 reads TGTGCCACCAGCAGACAGGGGTTCGGGCAAGAGACCCAGTACTTC.